The source of this T cell receptor beta chain is a study of shared clonotypes between healthy human individuals. Looking at the study overall: Donors, aged 18 to 49, were a couple of women and three men. Each donor had three CD4 naive, three CD4 memory, two CD8 naive and one CD8 memory plate. General observations from the study: Sharing across several donors was seen in 4% to 5.5% of naive CD4 clonotypes. The authors expected sequencing depth to affect clonotype sharing among donors.

The repertoire was sequenced with immunoSEQ multiplex PCR; TCRdb's copy has only in-frame clones and lacks some. The data contain approximately 500,000 clones, around 96% of them singletons. The germline V and J ends were trimmed by 0 bases and 1 base, with 4 bases remaining between them. Germline V lookup: CDR1 SGHRS, CDR2 YFSETQ. The CDR3 totals 13 residues. Concerning this clone itself: What it binds is not known. Other DNA sequences in the same sample also yield this CDR3.

The chain employs TRBV5-1 and TRBJ2-5; D gene ambiguous. Sequenced: naive CD4+ T cells sorted from blood. Subset given: CD45RA+ positively selected. This TCR was sampled from a woman aged 30 to 39 in good health. The CDR3 DNA follows: TGCGCCAGCAGCTTGGAGGGCCAAGAGACCCAGTACTTC. Encoded protein: CASSLEGQETQYF.